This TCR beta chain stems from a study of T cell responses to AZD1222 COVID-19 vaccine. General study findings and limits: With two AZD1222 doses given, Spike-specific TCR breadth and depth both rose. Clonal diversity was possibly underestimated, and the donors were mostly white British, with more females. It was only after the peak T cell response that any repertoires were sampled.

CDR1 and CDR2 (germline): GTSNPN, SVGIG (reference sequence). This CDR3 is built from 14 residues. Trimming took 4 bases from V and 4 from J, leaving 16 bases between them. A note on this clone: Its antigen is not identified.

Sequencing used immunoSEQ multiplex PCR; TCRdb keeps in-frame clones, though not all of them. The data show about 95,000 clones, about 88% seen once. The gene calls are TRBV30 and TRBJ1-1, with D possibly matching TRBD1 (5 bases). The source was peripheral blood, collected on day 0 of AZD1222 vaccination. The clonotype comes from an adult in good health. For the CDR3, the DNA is TGTGCCTGGACCACGGGGGTACGTGGCACTGAAGCTTTCTTT. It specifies CAWTTGVRGTEAFF.